The source of this T cell receptor beta chain is a study of blood T cell repertoires in COVID-19. Across the study: T cells, B-cell-depleted T cells, or PBMCs supplied cDNA or gDNA.

With 5 bases removed from V and 4 bases from J, the gap between germline ends came to 12 bases. The length of the CDR3 is 14 residues. Germline-derived CDR1 and CDR2 are LNHDA and SQIVND (reference sequence). This clone was observed many times. Per the original data handling: Amplification of reference gene primers was used by the study to estimate nucleated cell counts. Measured with immunoSEQ multiplex PCR; TCRdb has only the in-frame clones, and not every one. V, J and clone size derive from that table, while D and trimming were established from the DNA sequence. The sample lists roughly 100,000 clones; about 75% were seen once.

The sample comprised peripheral blood. This TCR derives from a woman between 65 and 79 years old with acute or convalescent COVID-19. This sequence joins TRBV19 and TRBJ1-3, with D possibly TRBD1 on 6 matching bases. The CDR3 is CASSGQGQGNTIYF. DNA for the CDR3: TGTGCCAGTAGTGGTCAGGGGCAAGGAAACACCATATATTTT.